These 19 T cell receptor beta chains came from one sample sequenced in a study of cytotoxic CD8 clonotypes in ibrutinib-treated CLL. Generated by immunoSEQ multiplex PCR, the TCRdb table keeps only in-frame clones and is missing some. The sample records about 310,000 clones, 80% being singletons. This sample comprised PBMCs, obtained before ibrutinib treatment. The receptors were gathered from a human donor with chronic lymphocytic leukemia.

The chain has TRBV2 and TRBJ2-7, with D perhaps TRBD1 (6 bases). Germline V lookup: CDR1 SNHLY, CDR2 FYNNEI. Deletions cut 9 bases from V and 4 bases from J, with 13 bases between. The CDR3 runs 12 residues. CDR3 amino acids: CASASRGYEQYF. Here the CDR3 DNA reads TGTGCCAGTGCAAGCAGGGGATACGAGCAGTACTTC.

The V and J genes are TRBV28 and TRBJ2-7, with 7 bases that match TRBD1. Germline loops: CDR1 MDHEN, CDR2 SYDVKM. The V and J ends lost 6 bases and 7 bases, in that order; junction bases with no gene match: 12. This CDR3 contains 14 residues. The CDR3 protein is CASSPSGQDREQYF. The CDR3 DNA reads as TGTGCCAGCAGCCCTTCAGGACAGGACCGGGAGCAGTACTTC.

V is TRBV28 and J is TRBJ1-1, with D uncertain. This CDR3 has 13 amino acids. CDR1 is MDHEN, CDR2 SYDVKM, per germline. V was shortened by 5 bases and J by 3 bases, with 10 bases between the two germline ends. CDR3 nucleotides: TGTGCCAGCAGTCCGAGCACAGACACTGAAGCTTTCTTT. Amino acids: CASSPSTDTEAFF. The full variable domain, with the rest looked up from reference TRBV28 and TRBJ1-1, is DVKVTQSSRYLVKRTGEKVFLECVQDMDHENMFWYRQDPGLGLRLIYFSYDVKMKEKGDIPEGYSVSREKKERFSLILESASTNQTSMYLCASSPSTDTEAFFGQGTRLTVV.

The rearrangement links TRBV4-2 to TRBJ2-1, with TRBD1 identical over 8 bases. Germline V CDR1 and CDR2: LGHNA, YNFKEQ. Unmatched junction bases numbered 7, after V lost 4 bases and J lost 5 bases. The CDR3 runs to 15 residues. The CDR3 region is CASSLQGQVDNEQFF. The CDR3 nucleotides read TGTGCCAGCAGCCTTCAGGGACAGGTGGACAATGAGCAGTTCTTC.

This clone was detected ten times or more. The chain is built from TRBV4-3 and TRBJ2-2; 9 bases fit TRBD2. Germline V gene data show CDR1 as LGHNA and CDR2 as YSLEER. CDR3 size: 16 residues. The V gene end was trimmed by 3 bases and the J gene end by 2 bases; junction bases not matched to a gene: 4. The CDR3: CASSHGSGSNTGELFF. For the CDR3, the DNA is TGCGCCAGCAGCCATGGTAGCGGGAGTAACACCGGGGAGCTGTTTTTT.

This sequence joins TRBV7-9 and TRBJ2-1; TRBD2 aligns across 7 bases. The CDR3 has 15 amino acids. Germline V gene sequence: CDR1 SEHNR, CDR2 FQNEAQ (reference sequence). V shed 5 bases, J shed 3 bases, and the junction held 7 bases outside the gene matches. CDR3 loop: CASSRKSGIYNEQFF. The CDR3 nucleotides are TGTGCCAGCAGCCGAAAAAGCGGGATCTACAATGAGCAGTTCTTC.

This clone was seen just once. The chain links TRBV10-1 to TRBJ2-5; TRBD2 might be the D (6 bases). Germline CDR1 reads WNHNN; CDR2 reads SYGVQD (reference sequence). Trimming took off 5 bases at V and 2 bases at J, with 9 bases between the two ends. The CDR3 runs to 13 residues. CDR3: CASSRDLQETQYF. The CDR3 DNA follows: TGCGCCAGCAGTAGGGACTTGCAAGAGACCCAGTACTTC.

V is TRBV7-2 and J is TRBJ2-7; weak D call: TRBD2 (6 bases). The CDR3 loop spans 14 amino acids. Germline CDR1 and CDR2: SGHTA and FQGNSA. Trimming took off 4 bases at V and 0 bases at J, with 10 bases between the two ends. Here the CDR3 reads CASSWGLASYEQYF. DNA of the CDR3: TGTGCCAGCAGCTGGGGACTCGCCTCCTACGAGCAGTACTTC.

CDR3 bases: TGTGCCAGTAGTATTTCCGGGACTAGCGGGAGGGGTGAGCAGTTCTTC. Translation: CASSISGTSGRGEQFF. The V gene is TRBV19, the J gene TRBJ2-1, with 16 bases lining up with TRBD2. V was pared by 3 bases and J by 9 bases, with 5 bases of the junction left unmatched. Germline loops: CDR1 LNHDA, CDR2 SQIVND (reference sequence). The CDR3 loop spans 16 amino acids.

CDR3 region: CASRRASGDYEQYF. CDR3 nucleotides: TGTGCCAGCAGAAGGGCTAGCGGAGACTACGAGCAGTACTTC. The chain combines TRBV6-5 with TRBJ2-7; the match to TRBD2 covers 7 bases. CDR1 and CDR2 from the germline V gene are MNHEY and SVGAGI. This CDR3 region has 14 residues. V lost 6 bases to trimming and J lost 3 bases; unmatched junction nucleotides: 8.

This clone was observed a single time. The genes are TRBV18 and TRBJ2-2; D possibly corresponds to TRBD1 (5 bases). CDR3 length equals 15 residues. Trimming cost V 3 bases and J 4 bases, with 12 bases left between them. CDR1 is KGHSH and CDR2 is LQKENI in the germline V gene. CDR3 DNA: TGTGCCAGCTCACCCTCCCAGGGTGGCACCGGGGAGCTGTTTTTT. This codes for CASSPSQGGTGELFF.

This clone was picked up one time. This chain links TRBV7-2 with TRBJ1-2; weak D call: TRBD1 (5 bases). V lost 5 bases and J 8 bases, leaving 21 bases between the germline ends. The CDR3 is made up of 15 amino acids. Per germline, CDR1 SGHTA and CDR2 FQGNSA. CDR3 in amino acids: CASSPRAGRVGGYTF. CDR3 in DNA: TGTGCCAGCAGCCCTAGGGCAGGGAGAGTTGGAGGCTACACCTTC.

This chain links TRBV19 with TRBJ2-7, with D hard to call. CDR1 and CDR2 (germline): LNHDA, SQIVND (reference sequence). The CDR3 has 13 residues. Trimming cost V 6 bases and J 4 bases, with 13 bases left between them. This CDR3 is CASSLTMSYEQYF. CDR3 DNA: TGTGCCAGTAGCCTAACTATGTCATACGAGCAGTACTTC.

The chain is built from TRBV28 and TRBJ1-1; TRBD1 matches at 11 bases. This CDR3 contains 14 residues. The germline gives CDR1 MDHEN, CDR2 SYDVKM. The junction had 9 bases not matched to a gene; V was cut back by 9 bases and J by 6 bases. The chain's CDR3 is CASRGGQGASEAFF. The CDR3 nucleotides are TGTGCCAGTAGGGGCGGACAGGGGGCCTCTGAAGCTTTCTTT.

The genes are TRBV19 and TRBJ1-5; D is uncertain. CDR1 and CDR2 (germline): LNHDA, SQIVND (reference sequence). The CDR3 consists of 15 residues. The V gene lost 1 base and the J gene lost 0 bases, with 7 bases spanning the gap. CDR3 protein: CASSIGGYSNQPQHF. In nucleotides, the CDR3 is TGTGCCAGTAGTATAGGCGGATATAGCAATCAGCCCCAGCATTTT.

In this sample, this clone turned up once. This chain joins TRBV7-9 and TRBJ2-1; D perhaps matches TRBD1 (7 bases). The germline V gene has CDR1 SEHNR and CDR2 FQNEAQ (reference sequence). Trimming shortened V by 1 base and J by 7 bases, and 17 bases separated the two germline ends. This CDR3 region has 16 residues. The DNA of the CDR3 is TGTGCCAGCAGCTTAGATCGTTTTCCAGGGGGGAATGAGCAGTTCTTC. Encoded protein: CASSLDRFPGGNEQFF. Filled out from reference TRBV7-9 and TRBJ2-1, the complete variable domain reads DTGVSQNPRHKITKRGQNVTFRCDPISEHNRLYWYRQTLGQGPEFLTYFQNEAQLEKSRLLSDRFSAERPKGSFSTLEIQRTEQGDSAMYLCASSLDRFPGGNEQFFGPGTRLTVL.

The chain links TRBV7-2 to TRBJ1-5, with D perhaps matching TRBD1 (5 bases). The CDR3 loop spans 13 amino acids. The germline gives CDR1 SGHTA, CDR2 FQGNSA. The V end lost 5 bases, the J end lost 3 bases, and 8 bases lay between the germline ends. The CDR3 sequence: CASSLGHNQPQHF. For the CDR3, the DNA is TGTGCCAGCAGCCTCGGACACAATCAGCCCCAGCATTTT.

The rearrangement joins TRBV7-9 to TRBJ1-5; D is ambiguous. Per the germline V gene, CDR1 is SEHNR and CDR2 is FQNEAQ (reference sequence). The CDR3 has 15 residues. V was trimmed by 2 bases and J by 4 bases, leaving 12 bases between them. The CDR3 nucleotides read TGTGCCAGCAGCTTAAATGTGGGTATGAATCAGCCCCAGCATTTT. Amino acids: CASSLNVGMNQPQHF.

As for this clone: Other DNA variants within this sample encode the same CDR3. The chain uses TRBV6-5 and TRBJ2-1; TRBD1 matches 9 bases. This CDR3 has 16 residues. Germline-derived CDR1 and CDR2 are MNHEY and SVGAGI. V lost 0 bases to trimming and J lost 4 bases; unmatched junction nucleotides: 4. The CDR3 bases are TGTGCCAGCAGTTACTCGAACAGGGGGCCTTACAATGAGCAGTTCTTC. It encodes CASSYSNRGPYNEQFF.